Below, 32 T cell receptor beta chains from the same sample are listed, as sequenced in a study of T-cell reconstitution after alpha-beta-depleted transplantation in children. Preparation of the TCRbeta library was carried out with unique molecular identifiers. TCRdb redid the calling of the PCR reads with MiXCR, one entry per CDR3 protein. This sample has 330,000 or so distinct CDR3 sequences, with around 7.3% found just once. The antigens these receptors bind are not known. Study observations and caveats: From newly produced T cells came most of the T-cell counts and diversity one year after transplant.

The sample in question was peripheral blood, obtained 360 days after TCRalphabeta/CD19-depleted stem cell transplant. These receptors were obtained from a female patient aged 2 to 10 who had a stem cell transplant for Fanconi anemia, so the T cells may come from the graft donor.

This clonotype was picked up many times. The chain recombines TRBV12-3 or TRBV12-4 with TRBJ2-1, with D unclear. The V end lost 3 bases, the J end lost 8 bases, and 8 bases lay between the germline ends. The CDR3 runs 12 residues. The CDR3 sequence: CASSFLGDEQFF. DNA for the CDR3: TGTGCCAGCAGTTTTTTGGGTGATGAGCAGTTCTTC.

This clonotype was detected a few times. The chain is built from TRBV6-1 and TRBJ2-3; 9 positions match TRBD2. V dropped 4 bases and J dropped 6; count of bases not matched to a gene: 8. The length of the CDR3 is 15 residues. In germline, CDR1 is MNHNS, CDR2 SASEGT. The CDR3 DNA reads as TGTGCCAGCAGTGGGGGGCGGGGGGGCCCCGATACGCAGTATTTT. Protein: CASSGGRGGPDTQYF.

The table lists this clonotype with many counts. The chain couples TRBV4-1 to TRBJ1-1; no definite D call. The CDR3 is made up of 16 amino acids. Germline values: CDR1 MGHRA, CDR2 YSYEKL. The V end lost 3 bases, the J end lost 3 bases, and 17 bases lay between the germline ends. In DNA, the CDR3 is TGCGCCAGCAGCCAGGCTAGTAGGGATTTAGACACTGAAGCTTTCTTT. This sequence encodes CASSQASRDLDTEAFF.

This clonotype was counted at least ten times. The CDR3 protein is CASSWDSGYGYTF. CDR3 nucleotide sequence: TGCGCCAGCAGTTGGGACAGTGGGTATGGCTACACCTTC. The chain joins TRBV5-1 to TRBJ1-2, with 7 bases lining up with TRBD1. This CDR3 comprises 13 residues. Germline CDR1 is SGHRS and CDR2 is YFSETQ. V was clipped by 5 bases and J by 5 bases; unmatched bases: 6.

CDR3 amino acids: CASSLSQGHTDTQYF. Here the CDR3 DNA reads TGCGCCAGCAGCTTGTCACAGGGACACACAGATACGCAGTATTTT. The genes are TRBV5-1 and TRBJ2-3; D is possibly TRBD1 (6 bases). V was pared by 1 base and J by 2 bases, with 11 bases between. CDR1 and CDR2 from the germline V gene are SGHRS and YFSETQ. CDR3 length: 15 amino acids. The complete variable domain, with remaining parts taken from reference TRBV5-1 and TRBJ2-3, reads KAGVTQTPRYLIKTRGQQVTLSCSPISGHRSVSWYQQTPGQGLQFLFEYFSETQRNKGNFPGRFSGRQFSNSRSEMNVSTLELGDSALYLCASSLSQGHTDTQYFGPGTRLTVL.

The table lists this clonotype with many counts. J is TRBJ1-1 and V is TRBV4-3; D unclear. The CDR3 is made up of 14 amino acids. The V end was cut by 0 bases, the J end by 3 bases, with 8 bases between. The germline V gene encodes CDR1 LGHNA and CDR2 YSLEER. The CDR3 coding sequence is TGCGCCAGCAGCCAAGATGGGTGGGACACTGAAGCTTTCTTT. It translates to CASSQDGWDTEAFF.

This clonotype was counted between two and nine times. The chain uses TRBV25-1 and TRBJ2-2, with TRBD2 matching over 12 bases. Germline loops: CDR1 MGHDK, CDR2 SYGVNS. Trimming took 6 bases from V and 4 from J; bases not matched to a gene: 0. The CDR3 is 14 amino acids. The CDR3 DNA sequence: TGTGCCAGCAGGGGACTAGCGGGCACCGGGGAGCTGTTTTTT. It specifies CASRGLAGTGELFF. Full variable domain (rest looked up from reference TRBV25-1 and TRBJ2-2): EADIYQTPRYLVIGTGKKITLECSQTMGHDKMYWYQQDPGMELHLIHYSYGVNSTEKGDLSSESTVSRIRTEHFPLTLESARPSHTSQYLCASRGLAGTGELFFGEGSRLTVL.

This clonotype was seen more than once but under ten times. V is TRBV5-1 and J is TRBJ1-1; D is undetermined. Germline-derived CDR1 and CDR2 are SGHRS and YFSETQ. V was trimmed by 3 bases and J by 0 bases, leaving 9 bases between them. This CDR3 contains 14 residues. CDR3 in amino acids: CASSSSDMNTEAFF. In nucleotides, the CDR3 is TGCGCCAGCAGCTCTTCAGACATGAACACTGAAGCTTTCTTT. The full variable domain, its missing parts supplied by reference TRBV5-1 and TRBJ1-1, is KAGVTQTPRYLIKTRGQQVTLSCSPISGHRSVSWYQQTPGQGLQFLFEYFSETQRNKGNFPGRFSGRQFSNSRSEMNVSTLELGDSALYLCASSSSDMNTEAFFGQGTRLTVV.

Ten or more counts support this clonotype. An end of the junction does not agree with germline; a read error may underlie this. The rearrangement uses TRBV5-1 and TRBJ2-7; D gene unclear. The CDR3 extends over 11 amino acids. The germline V gene encodes CDR1 SGHRS and CDR2 YFSETQ. The CDR3 protein is CASSLNYEQYF. The DNA for the CDR3 is TGTGCCAGCAGCCTTAACTACGAGCAGTACTTC.

As to this clonotype: A clone one base away is much larger, so this may be a read error. The chain carries TRBV20-1 and TRBJ2-1; 8 nucleotides agree with TRBD2. CDR1 is DFQATT, CDR2 SNEGSKA, per germline (reference sequence). With V trimmed by 5 bases and J by 2 bases, 20 bases remained unmatched. The CDR3 is made up of 19 amino acids. The CDR3: CSAFLGLAGSLSTYNEQFF. The DNA for the CDR3 is TGCAGTGCTTTCCTCGGACTAGCCGGATCTCTCAGCACCTACAATGAGCAGTTCTTC.

Many counts were recorded for this clonotype. V is TRBV5-1 and J is TRBJ2-5; TRBD2 is a possible D gene (5 bases). Germline values: CDR1 SGHRS, CDR2 YFSETQ. Between the trimmed V and J ends, which lost 9 bases and 2 bases, there was a span of 14 bases. This CDR3 is built from 13 residues. The CDR3 DNA sequence: TGCGCCACCGCGGGCAGTCGGCAAGAGACCCAGTACTTC. Residues: CATAGSRQETQYF.

This clonotype was counted a few times. The V gene is TRBV3-1, the J gene TRBJ2-7; the D is unclear. Trimming took off 4 bases at V and 5 bases at J, with 12 bases between the two ends. The germline CDR1 and CDR2 sequences are LGHDT and YNNKEL (reference sequence). The CDR3 loop spans 13 amino acids. The CDR3 sequence is CASSPRELHEQYV. CDR3 bases: TGTGCCAGCAGCCCCCGAGAATTACACGAGCAGTACGTC.

This clonotype was counted many times. The V call is TRBV9, the J call TRBJ2-7; possibly TRBD2 for D (5 bases). This CDR3 comprises 15 residues. Trimming shortened V by 2 bases and J by 2 bases, and 14 bases separated the two germline ends. CDR1 and CDR2 (germline): SGDLS, YYNGEE. For the CDR3, the DNA is TGTGCCAGCAGCGTTTCGGGAAAGGCCGCCTACGAGCAGTACTTC. Amino acids: CASSVSGKAAYEQYF.

This clonotype was found many times. V and J are TRBV9 and TRBJ2-7; the D gene is possibly TRBD2 (7 bases). The CDR3 contains 16 residues. Between the trimmed V and J ends, which lost 2 bases and 0 bases, there was a span of 15 bases. CDR1 is SGDLS, CDR2 YYNGEE, per germline. CDR3 sequence reads: CASSVGGGSSSYEQYF. CDR3 nucleotides: TGTGCCAGCAGCGTTGGGGGCGGGAGTTCCTCCTACGAGCAGTACTTC.

This clonotype was detected ten times or more. The chain couples TRBV7-8 to TRBJ2-3; unclear D gene. The V gene lost 4 bases and the J gene lost 1 base, with 6 bases spanning the gap. Germline-derived CDR1 and CDR2 are SGHVS and FQNEAQ. This CDR3 is built from 13 residues. DNA of the CDR3: TGTGCCAGCAGCTCTCTGCGCACAGATACGCAGTATTTT. It specifies CASSSLRTDTQYF.

This clonotype has ten or more counts. The J gene is TRBJ1-6, the V gene TRBV7-9; D gene ambiguous. Germline V gene sequence: CDR1 SEHNR, CDR2 FQNEAQ (reference sequence). This CDR3 comprises 12 residues. Trimming took 0 bases from V and 11 from J, leaving 5 bases between them. For the CDR3, the DNA is TGTGCCAGCAGCTTAGCAAATCCACCCCTCCACTTT. It encodes CASSLANPPLHF.

Many counts were recorded for this clonotype. V and J are TRBV15 and TRBJ1-5; D gene unclear. The CDR3 runs 14 residues. V lost 0 bases to trimming and J lost 2 bases, with 5 bases between them. Germline-derived CDR1 and CDR2 are LNHNV and YYDKDF (reference sequence). The CDR3: CATSRDLGNQPQHF. The CDR3, as DNA: TGTGCCACCAGCAGAGATCTGGGCAATCAGCCCCAGCATTTT.

This clonotype was observed many times. The V gene is TRBV7-6, the J gene TRBJ1-6; the D gene is possibly TRBD1 (5 bases). The V end was cut by 4 bases, the J end by 5 bases, with 27 bases between. Per the germline V gene, CDR1 is SGHVS and CDR2 is FNYEAQ. This CDR3 region has 20 residues. CDR3 sequence (DNA): TGTGCCAGCAGCTCTACGAGCGGGGACCCCTTCAACCTCAATAATTCACCCCTCCACTTT. This codes for CASSSTSGDPFNLNNSPLHF.

The chain uses TRBV7-9 and TRBJ2-6; a possible D gene is TRBD1 (5 bases). The V gene lost 5 bases and the J gene lost 2 bases, with 13 bases spanning the gap. Germline values: CDR1 SEHNR, CDR2 FQNEAQ (reference sequence). The CDR3 totals 16 residues. CDR3 sequence: CASSPQPGTGANVLTF. CDR3 in DNA: TGTGCCAGCAGCCCCCAGCCAGGGACTGGGGCCAACGTCCTGACTTTC. Based on the CDR3 plus reference TRBV7-9 and TRBJ2-6, the full variable domain is DTGVSQNPRHKITKRGQNVTFRCDPISEHNRLYWYRQTLGQGPEFLTYFQNEAQLEKSRLLSDRFSAERPKGSFSTLEIQRTEQGDSAMYLCASSPQPGTGANVLTFGAGSRLTVL.

This clonotype has ten or more counts. The chain employs TRBV10-3 and TRBJ2-3; TRBD1 aligns across 8 bases. Germline-derived CDR1 and CDR2 are ENHRY and SYGVKD. CDR3 size: 15 residues. J gave up 8 bases and V 7 bases, and 14 bases lay outside the gene matches. As DNA, the CDR3 is TGTGCCATCACCCCGGACAGGGCTTTCATTGGTACGCAGTATTTT. Protein: CAITPDRAFIGTQYF.

This chain uses TRBV20-1 with TRBJ1-1; D remains ambiguous. The CDR3 is 12 amino acids. With 8 bases removed from V and 1 base from J, the gap between germline ends came to 11 bases. The V gene's germline CDR1 is DFQATT and CDR2 SNEGSKA (reference sequence). This chain's CDR3 is CSSGRPNTEAFF. CDR3 nucleotides: TGCAGTAGCGGACGGCCGAACACTGAAGCTTTCTTT.

Many counts were recorded for this clonotype. The V and J genes are TRBV7-2 and TRBJ2-2; TRBD2 matches at 8 bases. Germline V gene sequence: CDR1 SGHTA, CDR2 FQGNSA. The trim removed 1 base at V and 2 bases at J, leaving 6 bases unmatched. The CDR3 is made up of 17 amino acids. The CDR3 DNA is TGTGCCAGCAGCTTAGGGGATAGCGGGGTCAACACCGGGGAGCTGTTTTTT. Amino acid sequence: CASSLGDSGVNTGELFF. Combining the CDR3 with reference TRBV7-2 and TRBJ2-2 gives the whole variable domain GAGVSQSPSNKVTEKGKDVELRCDPISGHTALYWYRQSLGQGLEFLIYFQGNSAPDKSGLPSDRFSAERTGGSVSTLTIQRTQQEDSAVYLCASSLGDSGVNTGELFFGEGSRLTVL.

The chain uses TRBV9 and TRBJ2-4, with D unclear. Trimming removed 0 bases from V and 8 bases from J, with 12 bases in between. CDR1 SGDLS and CDR2 YYNGEE come from the germline V gene. The CDR3 runs to 14 residues. The CDR3 DNA sequence: TGTGCCAGCAGCGTAGATCGGTTTAGAGACATTCAGTACTTC. Translated: CASSVDRFRDIQYF.

The chain carries TRBV10-1 and TRBJ2-1; D tentatively reads TRBD1 or TRBD2 (5 bases each). The V and J ends lost 4 bases and 2 bases respectively, with 15 bases between them. The CDR3 runs 16 residues. The germline CDR1 and CDR2 sequences are WNHNN and SYGVQD (reference sequence). The CDR3 is CASSASGTPPYNEQFF. CDR3 in DNA: TGCGCCAGCAGTGCGTCCGGGACCCCGCCCTACAATGAGCAGTTCTTC.

This clonotype was seen at least ten times. This chain uses TRBV7-2 with TRBJ2-7, with 11 bases matching TRBD2. From germline, CDR1 is SGHTA and CDR2 FQGNSA. The CDR3 extends over 15 amino acids. J gave up 1 base and V 5 bases, and 4 bases lay outside the gene matches. The CDR3 bases are TGTGCCAGCAGCAAACGACTAGCGGGATCCTACGAGCAGTACTTC. Translating gives CASSKRLAGSYEQYF.

The table lists this clonotype with a few counts. This chain connects TRBV5-1 to TRBJ2-3; D may be TRBD2 (5 bases). Germline CDR1 and CDR2: SGHRS and YFSETQ. The length of the CDR3 is 14 residues. V was cut by 7 bases and J by 8 bases, with 20 bases left in between. The CDR3 is CASGFSAERLTQYF. The CDR3 DNA is TGCGCCAGCGGATTCAGTGCGGAGCGGCTTACGCAGTATTTT.

The chain carries TRBV18 and TRBJ2-1, with 8 positions matching TRBD1. The trim removed 2 bases at V and 4 bases at J, leaving 13 bases unmatched. Germline lookup yields CDR1 KGHSH and CDR2 LQKENI. CDR3 size: 18 residues. In DNA, the CDR3 is TGTGCCAGCTCACCATCATCCCTCGGCAGGGGGCTGTACAATGAGCAGTTCTTC. As protein: CASSPSSLGRGLYNEQFF.

In its sample, this clonotype was seen a few times. The V gene is TRBV19, the J gene TRBJ1-1; D remains ambiguous. The CDR3 length is 15 residues. Per germline, CDR1 LNHDA and CDR2 SQIVND (reference sequence). V gave up 5 bases and J gave up 1 base, with 14 bases separating them. CDR3 DNA: TGTGCCAGTAGTGGCTGGCAGACTTCGAACACTGAAGCTTTCTTT. It translates to CASSGWQTSNTEAFF.

This clonotype was detected ten times or more. The chain combines TRBV5-1 with TRBJ2-3, with D perhaps given as TRBD1 or TRBD2 (5 bases each). V was clipped by 2 bases and J by 8 bases, with 24 bases between them. Looked up from germline, CDR1 is SGHRS and CDR2 is YFSETQ. The CDR3 consists of 17 residues. CDR3 DNA: TGCGCCAGCAGCTTCACCGCCGGGGCCCTGGAGATCGGTACGCAGTATTTT. Translating gives CASSFTAGALEIGTQYF.

The rearrangement uses TRBV2 and TRBJ1-5; D uncertain. The CDR3 is made up of 12 amino acids. CDR1 is SNHLY, CDR2 FYNNEI, per germline. CDR3 in amino acids: CSSRDSNQPQHF. The CDR3 DNA reads as TGTTCCTCCAGAGATAGCAATCAGCCCCAGCATTTT.

The chain links TRBV20-1 to TRBJ2-3; D possibly uses TRBD1 or TRBD2 (5 bases each). Trimming took 0 bases from V and 4 from J, leaving 20 bases between them. Germline-derived CDR1 and CDR2 are DFQATT and SNEGSKA (reference sequence). The CDR3 length is 17 residues. The CDR3 region is CSARDPSGPVGADTQYF. DNA of the CDR3: TGCAGTGCTAGAGATCCCTCGGGCCCGGTGGGGGCAGATACGCAGTATTTT.

Relative to its sample, this clonotype is medium-sized (0.01 to 0.1%). The rearrangement joins TRBV20-1 to TRBJ2-1, with 11 bases lining up with TRBD2. V was pared by 6 bases and J by 4 bases, with 11 bases of the junction left unmatched. Germline lookup yields CDR1 DFQATT and CDR2 SNEGSKA (reference sequence). This CDR3 contains 16 residues. In nucleotides, the CDR3 is TGCAGTGCCATAGGGACTAGCGGAGGGCGATACAATGAGCAGTTCTTC. Its protein is CSAIGTSGGRYNEQFF.